This entry concerns a single T cell receptor beta chain. The data were obtained in a study of CXCR3-negative and CXCR3-positive naive CD8 T cells. Study details: With about 1.5 +/- 0.3 million reads per library, the TRB reads numbered around 140 million in total.

UMI-labeled 5' RACE yielded the TRB cDNA libraries. Following a re-call of the 5' RACE reads, TCRdb has one entry per CDR3 protein and lacks DNA. The table for this sample gives around 81,000 distinct CDR3 sequences. This CDR3 has 15 amino acids. Germline CDR1 reads MGHRA; CDR2 reads YSYEKL. Among CD8+ T cells, naive ones were CD45RO-CCR7+CD27+CD95-. This receptor was identified in a human donor in good health. Some clones in this sample may be carry-over from other donors' samples. The specimen sequenced was naive CXCR3- CD8+ T cells from blood. Subset meaning: CD45RO-CCR7+CD27+CD95- naive CD8+ T cells lacking CXCR3 (TNR3-). V usage is TRBV4-1 and J usage is TRBJ2-7; TCRdb's assignment of TRBD1 cannot be checked, as there is no DNA. This chain's CDR3 is CASSQDFPGPYEQYF.